These T cell receptor beta chains were read from a single sample in a study of long-term antiretroviral therapy in people with HIV. Sequencing was performed with immunoSEQ multiplex PCR; in TCRdb, only in-frame clones are kept and a portion is missing. The table lists some 28,000 clones, more than 90% of them singletons, with less than 9.5% in the top ten. Here the sequenced sample was unsorted PBMCs, taken 6 to 6.5 years after starting antiretroviral therapy. These receptors were taken from a man aged 25 to 40 with HIV. The CDR3 runs from the conserved cysteine through the conserved F or W. Fields, in order: V gene, D gene, clone size, J gene, CDR3 length, CDR3 DNA, CDR3 protein. D genes are given only for firm matches. Clone size appears in some rows only: once, few, many, or a class for an expanded clone.

TRBV1	.	.	TRBJ2-5	15	TGCACCAGCAGCCAAGTCCGGGGGGGTCAAGAGACCCAGTACTTC	CTSSQVRGGQETQYF
TRBV6-5	TRBD1	once	TRBJ1-1	15	TGTGCCAGCAGCGATACCGGGACAGGGAGAGCTGAAGCTTTCTTT	CASSDTGTGRAEAFF
TRBV27	.	once	TRBJ1-5	14	TGTGCCAGTAAGTGGGGAGCTGACAATCAGCCCCAGCATTTT	CASKWGADNQPQHF
TRBV9	.	few	TRBJ1-6	15	TGTGCCAGCAGCGTAGAAGGGGGCTATAATTCACCCCTCCACTTT	CASSVEGGYNSPLHF
TRBV13	TRBD2	.	TRBJ2-5	17	TGTGCCAGCAGCTCGCGACTAGCGGGGGGGCCGGGTGAGACCCAGTACTTC	CASSSRLAGGPGETQYF
TRBV9	.	.	TRBJ1-1	14	TGTGCCAGCAGCCCAAAGGCATTCCTCACTGAAGCTTTCTTT	CASSPKAFLTEAFF
TRBV27	.	.	TRBJ1-1	14	TGTGCCAGCAGTCCCCGCAGGGGTGACACTGAAGCTTTCTTT	CASSPRRGDTEAFF
TRBV4-3	TRBD2	.	TRBJ2-2	18	TGCGCCAGCAGCCAAGAATTGTCTAGCGGGCGGAACACCGGGGAGCTGTTTTTT	CASSQELSSGRNTGELFF
TRBV29-1	.	.	TRBJ2-3	15	TGCAGCGTGCGTGGAGTGGGGGTTGGGTCAGATACGCAGTATTTT	CSVRGVGVGSDTQYF
TRBV9	.	medium-sized	TRBJ1-2	15	TGTGCCAGCAGCGTAGCTGTCAGCAACACCTATGGCTACACCTTC	CASSVAVSNTYGYTF
TRBV2	.	.	TRBJ2-7	13	TGTGCCAGCAGCCCATTATCCACCTACGAGCAGTACTTC	CASSPLSTYEQYF
TRBV10-2	TRBD2	.	TRBJ2-5	15	TGCGCCAGCAGTGAGTTAGCGGGGGGTCAAGAGACCCAGTACTTC	CASSELAGGQETQYF
TRBV29-1	.	.	TRBJ2-3	14	TGCAGCGTTGAAGGGCCGGGCCGCACAGATACGCAGTATTTT	CSVEGPGRTDTQYF
TRBV10-3	.	.	TRBJ2-2	15	TGTGCCATCAGTGGACTAGGCGGTTCCACCGGGGAGCTGTTTTTT	CAISGLGGSTGELFF
TRBV2	.	few	TRBJ1-1	15	TGTGCCAGCAGTGAGAGACCCTCACTGAACACTGAAGCTTTCTTT	CASSERPSLNTEAFF
TRBV4-1	TRBD1	few	TRBJ2-4	18	TGCGCCAGCAGCCAAGAGGTTTGGGACAGTTTAGCCAAAAACATTCAGTACTTC	CASSQEVWDSLAKNIQYF
TRBV5-5	.	.	TRBJ1-1	13	TGTGCCAGCAGCTTGGTGTACAACACTGAAGCTTTCTTT	CASSLVYNTEAFF
TRBV14	.	.	TRBJ2-1	17	TGTGCCAGCAGCCATCCTCCGGGGTCAGCGACCTACAATGAGCAGTTCTTC	CASSHPPGSATYNEQFF
TRBV10-3	TRBD1	.	TRBJ2-2	14	TGTGCCATCAGGCCGGGACAGGGCCCCGGGGAGCTGTTTTTT	CAIRPGQGPGELFF
TRBV19	.	.	TRBJ1-3	14	TGTGCCAGTACCGACAGCGGGGGCCGAAACACCATATATTTT	CASTDSGGRNTIYF
TRBV5-6	TRBD2	.	TRBJ2-2	18	TGTGCCAGCAGCTTGGTGGGACTAGCGGGGGGTTTCCCCGGGGAGCTGTTTTTT	CASSLVGLAGGFPGELFF
TRBV19	.	.	TRBJ2-6	16	TGTGCCTGCACGGGGGCCAACCCTTCTGGGGCCAACGTCCTGACTTTC	CACTGANPSGANVLTF